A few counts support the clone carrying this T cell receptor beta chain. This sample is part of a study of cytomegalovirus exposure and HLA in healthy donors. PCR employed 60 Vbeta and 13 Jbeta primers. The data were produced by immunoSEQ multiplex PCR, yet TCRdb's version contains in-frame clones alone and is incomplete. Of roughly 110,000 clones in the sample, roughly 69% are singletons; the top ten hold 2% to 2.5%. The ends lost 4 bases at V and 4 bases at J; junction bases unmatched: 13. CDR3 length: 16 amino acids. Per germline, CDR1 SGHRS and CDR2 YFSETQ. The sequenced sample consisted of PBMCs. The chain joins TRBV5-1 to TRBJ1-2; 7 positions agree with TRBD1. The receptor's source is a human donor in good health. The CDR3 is CASSPGQDDPLYGYTF. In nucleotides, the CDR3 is TGCGCCAGCAGCCCCGGACAGGACGATCCCCTCTATGGCTACACCTTC.